A selection of T cell receptor beta chains follows, all from one sample in a study of T cell responses to AZD1222 COVID-19 vaccine. Data came from immunoSEQ multiplex PCR; TCRdb stores just in-frame clones and leaves some out. The data show under 300,000 clones, 90% to 95% seen once. Sequenced here: peripheral blood, sampled on day 0 of AZD1222 vaccination. These receptors all come from an adult in good health. The CDR3 runs from the conserved cysteine through the conserved F or W. D genes are given only for firm matches. The size field is filled for only some rows; it gives once, few, many or a size class.

>TRBV10-3|TRBJ1-5|-|-
CAISESSPQTSQPQHF
TGTGCCATCAGTGAGTCCAGCCCTCAGACGAGTCAGCCCCAGCATTTT
>TRBV2|TRBJ2-3|-|-
CASSDGLGDTQYF
TGTGCCAGCAGTGACGGTCTAGGAGATACGCAGTATTTT
>TRBV7-9|TRBJ1-2|-|once
CAIPSGGYGYTF
TGTGCCATACCGTCGGGCGGCTATGGCTACACCTTC
>TRBV29-1|TRBJ1-2|-|-
CSAGTSGGYTF
TGCAGCGCTGGGACATCGGGGGGCTACACCTTC
>TRBV5-6|TRBJ2-3|-|-
CASSSLGAAGTDTQYF
TGTGCCAGCAGCTCGCTAGGTGCGGCTGGCACAGATACGCAGTATTTT
>TRBV12-3/TRBV12-4|TRBJ2-1|-|-
CASTQALYNEQFF
TGTGCCAGCACCCAGGCCTTATACAATGAGCAGTTCTTC
>TRBV7-9|TRBJ2-7|TRBD2|-
CASSLAGGSLHEQYF
TGTGCCAGCAGCTTGGCGGGGGGATCCCTCCACGAGCAGTACTTC
>TRBV5-6|TRBJ2-7|-|-
CASSFLRINMGVSF
TGTGCCAGCAGCTTTTTAAGGATTAATATGGGGGTCTCCTTC
>TRBV5-1|TRBJ2-7|-|-
CASSPSPLSGDGEQYF
TGCGCCAGCAGCCCCTCCCCTCTTTCGGGGGATGGCGAGCAGTACTTC
>TRBV13|TRBJ1-3|-|-
CASMSFSGNTIYF
TGTGCCAGCATGAGCTTCTCTGGAAACACCATATATTTT
>TRBV2|TRBJ1-3|-|-
CASSDQQGGNTIYF
TGTGCCAGCAGTGATCAGCAGGGTGGAAACACCATATATTTT
>TRBV5-5|TRBJ1-6|-|-
CASSPELSRRAYNSPLHF
TGTGCCAGCAGCCCAGAATTGTCCCGAAGGGCCTATAATTCACCCCTCCACTTT
>TRBV28|TRBJ1-5|-|-
CASSFHRSYSNQPQHF
TGTGCCAGCAGTTTTCACAGAAGCTATAGCAATCAGCCCCAGCATTTT
>TRBV28|TRBJ2-3|TRBD2|-
CASSRPSGSRFTQYF
TGTGCCAGCAGTCGGCCTAGCGGGAGCCGGTTTACGCAGTATTTT
>TRBV5-4|TRBJ2-1|-|-
CASSSQRDAYNEQFF
TGTGCCAGCAGCTCTCAAAGGGACGCATACAATGAGCAGTTCTTC
>TRBV6-5|TRBJ2-6|-|-
CASTQWGAGANVLTF
TGTGCCAGCACTCAATGGGGTGCTGGGGCCAACGTCCTGACTTTC